Described below is a single T cell receptor beta chain sequence and its context. Sequencing used immunoSEQ multiplex PCR; TCRdb keeps in-frame clones, though not all of them. The data show about 160,000 clones, around 90% seen once. The CDR3 spans 18 residues. Germline loops: CDR1 KGHDR, CDR2 SFDVKD. Trimming removed 4 bases from V and 2 bases from J; junction bases left unmatched: 10. This record comes from a study of blood T cell repertoires in COVID-19. Study details: Sites in the United States, Italy and Spain provided acute and convalescent COVID-19 samples. From T cells, B-cell-depleted T cells, or PBMCs came the material, which was cDNA or gDNA.

The chain employs TRBV24-1 and TRBJ2-1; 10 bases are a match to TRBD1. The TCR originated in a man in his sixties with active or convalescent COVID-19. Sample: peripheral blood. CDR3 in amino acids: CATSESPGQGTTYNEQFF. CDR3 bases: TGTGCCACCAGTGAATCCCCGGGACAGGGGACTACCTACAATGAGCAGTTCTTC.